The TCR beta chain described here comes from a study of blood T cell repertoires in COVID-19. On the study more broadly: PBMCs, B-cell-depleted T cells, or T cells provided the cDNA or gDNA that made up the material.

TCRdb's copy holds only in-frame clones and misses some; the assay was immunoSEQ multiplex PCR. The sample yields roughly 41,000 clones, about 83% seen once. V shed 3 bases, J shed 5 bases, and the junction held 5 bases outside the gene matches. The germline V gene has CDR1 WNHNN and CDR2 SYGVQD (reference sequence). CDR3 length: 14 amino acids. This clone was detected once. The receptor comes from an elderly woman with acute or convalescent COVID-19. The specimen sequenced was peripheral blood. The chain links TRBV10-1 to TRBJ2-3, with 7 nucleotides matching TRBD1. CDR3 protein: CASSDQQGIDTQYF. DNA of the CDR3: TGCGCCAGCAGTGACCAACAGGGGATAGATACGCAGTATTTT.